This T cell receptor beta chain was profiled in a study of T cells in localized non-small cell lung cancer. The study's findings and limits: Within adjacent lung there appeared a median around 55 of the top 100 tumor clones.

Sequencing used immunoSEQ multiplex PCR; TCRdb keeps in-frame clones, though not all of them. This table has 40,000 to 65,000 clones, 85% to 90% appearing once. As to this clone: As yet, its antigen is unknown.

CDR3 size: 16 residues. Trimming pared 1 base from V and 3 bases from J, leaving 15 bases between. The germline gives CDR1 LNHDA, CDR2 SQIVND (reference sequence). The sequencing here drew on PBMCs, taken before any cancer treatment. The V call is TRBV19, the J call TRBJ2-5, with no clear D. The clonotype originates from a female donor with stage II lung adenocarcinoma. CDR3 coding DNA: TGTGCCAGTAGTATAGGAGCGCGGACGGAAAAAGAGACCCAGTACTTC. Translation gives CASSIGARTEKETQYF.